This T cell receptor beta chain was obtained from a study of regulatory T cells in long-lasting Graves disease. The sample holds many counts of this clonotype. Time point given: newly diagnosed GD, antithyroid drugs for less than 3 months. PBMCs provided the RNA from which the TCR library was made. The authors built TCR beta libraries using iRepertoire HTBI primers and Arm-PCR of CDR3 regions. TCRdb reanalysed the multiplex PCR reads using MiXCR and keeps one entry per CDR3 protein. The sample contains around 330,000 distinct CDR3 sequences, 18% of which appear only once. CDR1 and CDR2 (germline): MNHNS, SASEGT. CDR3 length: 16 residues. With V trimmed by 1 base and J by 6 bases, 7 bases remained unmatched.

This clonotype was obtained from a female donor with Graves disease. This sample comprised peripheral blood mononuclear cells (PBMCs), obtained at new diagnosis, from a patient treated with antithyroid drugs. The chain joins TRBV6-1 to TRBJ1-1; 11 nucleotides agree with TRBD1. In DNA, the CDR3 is TGTGCCAGCAGTGAAGTGGACAGGGGGCTGCGCTCTGAAGCTTTCTTT. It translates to CASSEVDRGLRSEAFF.